Each of the 7 T cell receptor beta chains below was sequenced from the same sample in a study of spatial heterogeneity in lung cancer. Study results and caveats: Higher tumor mutation counts went along with higher counts of expanded intratumoral alpha and beta TCRs.

Time point of the sample: sample taken at primary tumor resection. TCRdb reprocessed the 5' RACE reads via MiXCR and lists one record per CDR3 protein. The sample shows about 100,000 distinct CDR3 sequences, about 4.4% of them seen only once. The antigens for these receptors are not known. The sample in question was lung tumor tissue, obtained at surgery. All receptors derive from a male donor with early-stage non-small cell lung cancer.

This clonotype was found many times. This sequence joins TRBV5-1 and TRBJ1-1; no clear D gene. The germline V and J ends were trimmed by 1 base and 5 bases, with 12 bases remaining between them. The CDR3 spans 14 residues. CDR1 SGHRS and CDR2 YFSETQ come from the germline V gene. The CDR3 DNA reads as TGCGCCAGCAGCTTGACAGACGCGTGGACTGAAGCTTTCTTT. This sequence encodes CASSLTDAWTEAFF.

In this sample, this clonotype turned up many times. DNA of the CDR3: TGTGCCAGCAGTTACCGAGACAGGGGACCTGAAGCTTTCTTT. Translating gives CASSYRDRGPEAFF. The V call is TRBV12-3 or TRBV12-4, the J call TRBJ1-1; 8 bases line up with TRBD1. This CDR3 region has 14 residues. Germline trimming cut 4 bases from V and 6 bases from J; bases unmatched to any gene: 7.

This clonotype was counted many times. The junction departs from the called germline gene at one end, perhaps through a read error. The chain has TRBV7-2 and TRBJ2-3, with a possible D match to TRBD2 (6 bases). The CDR3 is 14 amino acids. CDR1 is SGHTA, CDR2 FQGNSA, per germline. The CDR3 here is CASSLVGSRDTQYF. Here the CDR3 DNA reads TGTGCCAGCAGCTTAGTCGGGAGCAGAGATACGCAGTATTTT. Looking up the rest from reference TRBV7-2 and TRBJ2-3 gives the full variable domain: GAGVSQSPSNKVTEKGKDVELRCDPISGHTALYWYRQSLGQGLEFLIYFQGNSAPDKSGLPSDRFSAERTGGSVSTLTIQRTQQEDSAVYLCASSLVGSRDTQYFGPGTRLTVL.

The sample holds many counts of this clonotype. The genes are TRBV20-1 and TRBJ1-2, with D possibly being TRBD1 (6 bases). V was shortened by 6 bases and J by 4 bases, with 15 bases between the two germline ends. The CDR3 spans 13 residues. Per germline, CDR1 DFQATT and CDR2 SNEGSKA (reference sequence). The chain's CDR3 is CSAPTDSPYGYTF. The CDR3 DNA follows: TGCAGTGCCCCAACGGACAGCCCCTATGGCTACACCTTC.

This sequence joins TRBV6-6 and TRBJ2-1, with TRBD2 identical over 7 bases. The length of the CDR3 is 16 residues. V gave up 4 bases and J gave up 7 bases; unmatched junction bases: 13. The V gene's germline CDR1 is MNHNY and CDR2 SVGAGI (reference sequence). The CDR3 loop reads CASSWGVGKAGNEQFF. In DNA form, the CDR3 reads TGTGCCAGCAGTTGGGGGGTCGGGAAAGCGGGAAATGAGCAGTTCTTC.

This clonotype turned up a few times. This rearrangement joins TRBV6-2 or TRBV6-3 to TRBJ1-1, with unresolved D. The CDR3 runs 12 residues. From germline, CDR1 is MNHEY and CDR2 SVGEGT. V lost 2 bases and J 12 bases, leaving 13 bases between the germline ends. The CDR3 spells CASSYSYFETFF. The CDR3 coding sequence is TGTGCCAGCAGTTACAGCTACTTCGAAACTTTCTTT.

This clonotype was counted between two and nine times. The chain joins TRBV28 to TRBJ1-3; 7 nucleotides line up with TRBD1. The germline V gene has CDR1 MDHEN and CDR2 SYDVKM. CDR3 length: 13 residues. With 10 bases clipped from V and 4 bases from J, the junction kept 7 bases outside the gene matches. The CDR3 sequence: CATKGAIGNTIYF. The DNA of the CDR3 is TGTGCCACCAAGGGGGCGATCGGAAACACCATATATTTT.